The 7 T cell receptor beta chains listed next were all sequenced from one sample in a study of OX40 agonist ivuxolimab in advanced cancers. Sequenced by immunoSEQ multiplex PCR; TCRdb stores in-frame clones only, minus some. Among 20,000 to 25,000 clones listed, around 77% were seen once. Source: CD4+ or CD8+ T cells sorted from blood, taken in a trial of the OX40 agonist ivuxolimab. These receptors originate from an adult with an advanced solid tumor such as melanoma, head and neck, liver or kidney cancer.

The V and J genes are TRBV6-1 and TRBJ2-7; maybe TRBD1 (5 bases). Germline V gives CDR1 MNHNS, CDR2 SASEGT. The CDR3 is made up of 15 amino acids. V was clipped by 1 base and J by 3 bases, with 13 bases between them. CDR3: CASSEGVGADYEQYF. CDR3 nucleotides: TGTGCCAGCAGTGAAGGGGTAGGGGCGGACTACGAGCAGTACTTC.

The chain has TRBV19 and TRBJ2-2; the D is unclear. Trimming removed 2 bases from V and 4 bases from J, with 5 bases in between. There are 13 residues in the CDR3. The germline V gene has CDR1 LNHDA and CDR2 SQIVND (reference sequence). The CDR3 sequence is CASSIMATGELFF. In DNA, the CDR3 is TGTGCCAGTAGTATAATGGCCACCGGGGAGCTGTTTTTT.

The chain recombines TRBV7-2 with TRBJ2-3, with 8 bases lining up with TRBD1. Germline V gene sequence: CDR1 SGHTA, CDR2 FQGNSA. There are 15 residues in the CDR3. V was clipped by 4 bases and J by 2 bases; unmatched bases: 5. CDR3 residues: CASSSGGQPTDTQYF. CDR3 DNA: TGTGCCAGCAGCTCAGGGGGCCAGCCCACAGATACGCAGTATTTT.

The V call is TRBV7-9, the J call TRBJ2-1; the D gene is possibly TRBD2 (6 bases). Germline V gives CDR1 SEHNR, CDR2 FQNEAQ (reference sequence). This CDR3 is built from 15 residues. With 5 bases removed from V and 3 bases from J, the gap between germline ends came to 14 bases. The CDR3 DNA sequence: TGTGCCAGCAGCCTCCCGGGACTGGACTACAATGAGCAGTTCTTC. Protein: CASSLPGLDYNEQFF.

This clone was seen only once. The CDR3 region is CAISEEGPDVYSGNTIYF. The CDR3 DNA follows: TGTGCCATCAGTGAGGAGGGCCCTGATGTTTACTCTGGAAACACCATATATTTT. This rearrangement joins TRBV10-3 to TRBJ1-3; no clear D. CDR1 is ENHRY and CDR2 is SYGVKD in the germline V gene. Trimming removed 2 bases at V and 0 bases at J, with 17 bases between. The CDR3 covers 18 residues.

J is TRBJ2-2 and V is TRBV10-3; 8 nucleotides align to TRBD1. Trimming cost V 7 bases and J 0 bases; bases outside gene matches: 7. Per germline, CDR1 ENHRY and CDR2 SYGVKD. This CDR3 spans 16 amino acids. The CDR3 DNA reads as TGTGCCATCAACGGACAGGGAATTTCGAACACCGGGGAGCTGTTTTTT. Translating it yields CAINGQGISNTGELFF.

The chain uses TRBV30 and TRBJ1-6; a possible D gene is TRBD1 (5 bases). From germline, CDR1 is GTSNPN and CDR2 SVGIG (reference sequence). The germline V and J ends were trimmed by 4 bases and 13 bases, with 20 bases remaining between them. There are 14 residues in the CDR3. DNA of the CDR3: TGTGCCTGGATGGGGGGTTTAGGGGCTTGGCCCCTCCACTTT. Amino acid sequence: CAWMGGLGAWPLHF.